Listed below are T cell receptor beta chains from one sample, sequenced in a study of T cell responses to AZD1222 COVID-19 vaccine. The table came from immunoSEQ multiplex PCR; TCRdb's copy has only in-frame clones and leaves some out. Found here are 70,000 to 90,000 clones, 75% to 90% of them singletons; the top ten hold 9.5% to 13%. The specimen was peripheral blood, collected 28 days after the second AZD1222 dose. The receptors come from an adult who received the AZD1222 COVID-19 vaccine. CDR3s include the opening cysteine and the closing phenylalanine or tryptophan. The D gene is left open where the match is weak. A row's size may be missing; if present it is once, few, many or a size class.

CDR3 protein	CDR3 DNA	D gene	clone size	V gene	J gene
CASSQQGEGTVYGELFF	TGTGCCAGCAGCCAACAAGGGGAAGGGACGGTATACGGGGAGCTGTTTTTT	.	few	TRBV7-9	TRBJ2-2
CASRDPETGLAEAFF	TGCGCCAGTCGCGACCCAGAGACAGGGCTTGCTGAAGCTTTCTTT	TRBD1	.	TRBV10-2	TRBJ1-1
CASSYVAGSQPQHF	TGTGCCAGCAGTTACGTCGCAGGGAGTCAGCCCCAGCATTTT	.	few	TRBV6-2/TRBV6-3	TRBJ1-5
CASSLIQGANYGYTF	TGTGCCAGCAGCTTAATACAGGGCGCTAACTATGGCTACACCTTC	.	.	TRBV11-2	TRBJ1-2
CASSLLPSRDQETQYF	TGTGCCAGCAGCCTTCTCCCCTCGCGGGACCAAGAGACCCAGTACTTC	.	.	TRBV7-3	TRBJ2-5
CASSLDRTNTEAFF	TGTGCCAGCAGCTTGGACAGGACGAACACTGAAGCTTTCTTT	.	.	TRBV5-4	TRBJ1-1
CASSSSVVGGETQYF	TGTGCCAGCAGTTCCAGCGTCGTAGGGGGTGAGACCCAGTACTTC	.	once	TRBV27	TRBJ2-5
CASSLDGQGGQPQHF	TGCGCCAGCAGCTTGGACGGACAGGGCGGCCAGCCCCAGCATTTT	TRBD1	.	TRBV5-1	TRBJ1-5
CASSFGTASWATSYEQYF	TGTGCCAGCAGCTTTGGGACAGCAAGTTGGGCCACCTCCTACGAGCAGTACTTC	TRBD1	few	TRBV5-6	TRBJ2-7
CASSLRMGGGGNTIYF	TGTGCCAGCAGCTTGCGTATGGGGGGCGGTGGAAACACCATATATTTT	.	.	TRBV7-9	TRBJ1-3
CASSGTGYGYTF	TGTGCCAGCTCGGGGACAGGGTATGGCTACACCTTC	TRBD1	.	TRBV18	TRBJ1-2
CASSLMAASGNTIYF	TGTGCCAGCAGCTTAATGGCAGCCTCTGGAAACACCATATATTTT	.	.	TRBV11-3	TRBJ1-3
CASNYRAGNEQFF	TGTGCCAGCAATTACAGGGCCGGCAATGAGCAGTTCTTC	.	.	TRBV6-5	TRBJ2-1
CASSVGHNEQFF	TGTGCCAGCAGCGTAGGTCACAATGAGCAGTTCTTC	.	.	TRBV9	TRBJ2-1
CASSPLSNRNTEAFF	TGTGCCAGCTCACCACTCTCAAACAGGAACACTGAAGCTTTCTTT	.	.	TRBV18	TRBJ1-1
CASSAQGLYTEAFF	TGTGCCAGCAGTGCGCAGGGTTTATACACTGAAGCTTTCTTT	.	.	TRBV25-1	TRBJ1-1
CASSQVGANTEAFF	TGTGCCAGCAGCCAAGTTGGGGCGAACACTGAAGCTTTCTTT	.	.	TRBV3-1/TRBV3-2	TRBJ1-1
CASSVGRAGNTIYF	TGTGCCAGCAGCGTAGGCAGGGCTGGAAACACCATATATTTT	.	.	TRBV9	TRBJ1-3
CASSLVAGAAYEQYF	TGCGCCAGCAGCTTGGTGGCGGGGGCCGCCTACGAGCAGTACTTC	.	.	TRBV5-1	TRBJ2-7
CASSQTYGGEETQYF	TGTGCCAGCAGCCAAACGTACGGGGGTGAAGAGACCCAGTACTTC	.	.	TRBV14	TRBJ2-5
CASSHGSSYNEQFF	TGCGCCAGCAGCCATGGAAGCTCCTACAATGAGCAGTTCTTC	.	.	TRBV4-1	TRBJ2-1
CASMGDHSYNEQFF	TGCGCCAGCATGGGGGACCACTCCTACAATGAGCAGTTCTTC	.	few	TRBV10-1	TRBJ2-1
CASSYDSRGEKLFF	TGTGCCAGCAGCTATGATTCACGTGGGGAAAAACTGTTTTTT	.	.	TRBV7-4	TRBJ1-4
CASSERRELFF	TGCGCCAGCAGTGAGAGAAGGGAGCTGTTTTTT	.	.	TRBV10-2	TRBJ2-2
CASSLSERGYTF	TGTGCCAGCAGCTTATCTGAGCGTGGCTACACCTTC	.	.	TRBV7-2	TRBJ1-2
CASSLAAAGGGTDTQYF	TGTGCCAGCAGCTTAGCCGCCGCGGGCGGGGGCACAGATACGCAGTATTTT	.	.	TRBV7-9	TRBJ2-3
CASSQFQAGTGTGELFF	TGTGCCAGCAGCCAATTCCAAGCGGGGACGGGCACCGGGGAGCTGTTTTTT	TRBD2	.	TRBV4-2	TRBJ2-2
CASSSLAGAYNEQFF	TGTGCCAGCAGTTCGCTAGCGGGAGCCTACAATGAGCAGTTCTTC	TRBD2	.	TRBV27	TRBJ2-1